This entry features one T cell receptor (beta chain) sequence. Its antigen remains unknown. This record comes from a study of shared clonotypes between healthy human individuals. Study findings and constraints: Estimated clonotype richness was generally higher in naive than memory subsets.

Original handling: Filtering was not the same, since immunoSEQ gave junction-only sequences without quality scores. Measured with immunoSEQ multiplex PCR; TCRdb has only the in-frame clones, and not every one. V and J calls and clone size are as listed in that table; D and trimming were resolved from the DNA. The table lists 950,000 to 1,100,000 clones, 75% to 85% of them singletons, with 0.6% to 0.75% in the top ten. CD45RA+ naive and CD45RA-negative memory subsets were separated from CD4+ cells. The CDR3 has 14 amino acids. V gave up 4 bases and J gave up 1 base, with 8 bases separating them. CDR1 is WSHSY and CDR2 is SAAADI in the germline V gene.

The rearrangement links TRBV10-2 to TRBJ1-5; D ambiguous. The receptor was derived from a man younger than 30 in good health. Some clones in this sample may be carry-over from other donors' samples. The sequencing sample was made of memory CD4+ T cells from PBMCs. Subset reported: CD45RA-negative fraction. CDR3 protein: CASSVLASNQPQHF. The CDR3 coding sequence is TGCGCCAGCAGTGTATTGGCGAGCAATCAGCCCCAGCATTTT.